This T cell receptor (beta chain) was documented in a study of T cells after yellow fever vaccination. Study-level points and caveats: Subsequent booster samples again held most clones from primary vaccination (roughly 96% CD4, over 80% CD8). Abundant clonotypes from the bulk population could have been carried over as contaminants into FACS-sorted repertoires. Only a small proportion of the clonotypes turned up in both the CD4 and the CD8 compartments, likely arising from convergent recombination.

A remark on this clonotype: Its antigen is as yet unknown.

Researchers made TCR cDNA using 5'RACE template switching, and this step added a universal primer site and UMIs. TCRdb passed the 5' RACE reads through MiXCR, listing each CDR3 protein once. Found here are around 260,000 distinct CDR3 sequences, roughly 5.6% of them singletons; the top ten hold about 3.5%. Germline CDR1 is SGHNT and CDR2 is YYREEE (reference sequence). The CDR3 runs to 14 residues. Trimming removed 5 bases from V and 5 bases from J; junction bases left unmatched: 7. Sequenced material: CD4+ T cells sorted from PBMCs, taken on the day of the yellow fever booster vaccination. This chain connects TRBV5-4 to TRBJ2-5; 9 bases are a match to TRBD1. This sequence originates from a man younger than 35 who received the YFV17D yellow fever vaccine. The CDR3 DNA follows: TGTGCCAGCAGACCCGGGACAGGGCTGGAGACCCAGTACTTC. Residues: CASRPGTGLETQYF.